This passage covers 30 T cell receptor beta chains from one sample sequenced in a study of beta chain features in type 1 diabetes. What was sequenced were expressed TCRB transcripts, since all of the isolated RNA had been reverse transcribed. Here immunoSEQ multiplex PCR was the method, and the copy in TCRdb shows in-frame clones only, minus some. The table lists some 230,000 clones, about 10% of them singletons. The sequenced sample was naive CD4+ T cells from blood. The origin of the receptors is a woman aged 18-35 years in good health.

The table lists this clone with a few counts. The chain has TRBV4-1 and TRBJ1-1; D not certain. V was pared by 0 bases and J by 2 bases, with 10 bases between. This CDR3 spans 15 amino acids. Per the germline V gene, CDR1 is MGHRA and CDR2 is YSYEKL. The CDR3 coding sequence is TGCGCCAGCAGCCAAGATCAAGACACCAACACTGAAGCTTTCTTT. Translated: CASSQDQDTNTEAFF.

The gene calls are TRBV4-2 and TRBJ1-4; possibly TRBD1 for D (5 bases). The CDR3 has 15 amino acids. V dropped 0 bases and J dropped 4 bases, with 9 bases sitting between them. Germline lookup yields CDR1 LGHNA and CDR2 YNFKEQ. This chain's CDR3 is CASSQETALNEKLFF. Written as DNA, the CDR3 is TGTGCCAGCAGCCAAGAGACAGCCCTTAATGAAAAACTGTTTTTT.

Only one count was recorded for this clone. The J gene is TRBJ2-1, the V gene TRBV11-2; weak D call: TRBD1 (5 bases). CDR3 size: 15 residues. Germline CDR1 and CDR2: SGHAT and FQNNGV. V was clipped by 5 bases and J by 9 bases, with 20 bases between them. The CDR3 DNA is TGTGCCAGCAGCATAGGGGCCCAACCAGGGCGTGAGCAGTTCTTC. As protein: CASSIGAQPGREQFF.

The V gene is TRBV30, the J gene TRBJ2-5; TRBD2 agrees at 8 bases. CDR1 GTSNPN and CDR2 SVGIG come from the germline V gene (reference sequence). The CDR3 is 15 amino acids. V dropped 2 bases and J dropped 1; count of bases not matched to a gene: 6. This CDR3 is CAWSRSSGGQETQYF. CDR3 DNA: TGTGCCTGGAGTCGATCCAGCGGGGGCCAAGAGACCCAGTACTTC. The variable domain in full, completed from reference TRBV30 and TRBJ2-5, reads SQTIHQWPATLVQPVGSPLSLECTVEGTSNPNLYWYRQAAGRGLQLLFYSVGIGQISSEVPQNLSASRPQDRQFILSSKKLLLSDSGFYLCAWSRSSGGQETQYFGPGTRLLVL.

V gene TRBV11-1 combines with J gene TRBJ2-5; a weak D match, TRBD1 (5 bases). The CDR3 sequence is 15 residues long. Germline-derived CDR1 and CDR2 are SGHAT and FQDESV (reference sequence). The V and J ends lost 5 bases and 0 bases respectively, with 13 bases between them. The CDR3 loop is CASSILTGYQETQYF. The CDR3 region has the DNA TGTGCCAGCAGCATTCTTACAGGTTACCAAGAGACCCAGTACTTC. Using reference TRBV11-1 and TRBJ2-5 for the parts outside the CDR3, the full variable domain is EAEVAQSPRYKITEKSQAVAFWCDPISGHATLYWYRQILGQGPELLVQFQDESVVDDSQLPKDRFSAERLKGVDSTLKIQPAELGDSAMYLCASSILTGYQETQYFGPGTRLLVL.

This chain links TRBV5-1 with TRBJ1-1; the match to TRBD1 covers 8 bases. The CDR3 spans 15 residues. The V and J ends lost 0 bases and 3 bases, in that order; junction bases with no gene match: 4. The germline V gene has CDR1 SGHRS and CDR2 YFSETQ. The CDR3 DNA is TGCGCCAGCAGCTTGGACAGGGGGTTGGACACTGAAGCTTTCTTT. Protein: CASSLDRGLDTEAFF.

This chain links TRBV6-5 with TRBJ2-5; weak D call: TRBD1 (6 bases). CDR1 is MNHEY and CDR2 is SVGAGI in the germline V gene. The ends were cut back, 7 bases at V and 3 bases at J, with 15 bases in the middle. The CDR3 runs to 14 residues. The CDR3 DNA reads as TGTGCCAGCACTAAAGGGCAGGGGAAAGAGACCCAGTACTTC. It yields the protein CASTKGQGKETQYF.

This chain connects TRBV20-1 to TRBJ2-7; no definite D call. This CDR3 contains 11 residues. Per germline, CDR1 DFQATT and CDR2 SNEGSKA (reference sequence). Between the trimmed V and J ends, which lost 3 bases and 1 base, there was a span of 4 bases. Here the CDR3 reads CSASRSYEQYF. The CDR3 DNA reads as TGCAGTGCTAGTCGGTCCTACGAGCAGTACTTC.

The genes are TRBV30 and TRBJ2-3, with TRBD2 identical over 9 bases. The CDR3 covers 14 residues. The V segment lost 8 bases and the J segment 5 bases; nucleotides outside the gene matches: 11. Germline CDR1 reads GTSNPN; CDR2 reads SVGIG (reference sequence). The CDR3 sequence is CAQLIAGDRDTQYF. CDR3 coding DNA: TGTGCCCAACTGATAGCGGGAGATAGAGATACGCAGTATTTT.

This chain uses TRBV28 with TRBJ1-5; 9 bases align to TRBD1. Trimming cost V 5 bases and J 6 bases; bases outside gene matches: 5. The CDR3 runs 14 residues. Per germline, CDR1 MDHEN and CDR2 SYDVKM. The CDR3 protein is CASSPQGAGQPQHF. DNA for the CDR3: TGTGCCAGCAGTCCACAGGGGGCAGGTCAGCCCCAGCATTTT.

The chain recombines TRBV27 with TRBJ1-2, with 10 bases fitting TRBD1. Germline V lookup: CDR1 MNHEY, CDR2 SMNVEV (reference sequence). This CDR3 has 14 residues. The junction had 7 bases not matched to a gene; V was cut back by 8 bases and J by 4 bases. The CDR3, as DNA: TGTGCCAGCCGAGACAGGGGGCCGGGCTATGGCTACACCTTC. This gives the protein CASRDRGPGYGYTF.

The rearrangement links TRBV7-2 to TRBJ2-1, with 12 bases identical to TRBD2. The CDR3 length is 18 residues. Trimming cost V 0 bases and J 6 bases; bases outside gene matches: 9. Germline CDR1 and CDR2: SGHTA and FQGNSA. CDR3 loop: CASSLARFLAGGGNEQFF. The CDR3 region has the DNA TGTGCCAGCAGCTTAGCCCGCTTCCTAGCGGGAGGGGGCAATGAGCAGTTCTTC.

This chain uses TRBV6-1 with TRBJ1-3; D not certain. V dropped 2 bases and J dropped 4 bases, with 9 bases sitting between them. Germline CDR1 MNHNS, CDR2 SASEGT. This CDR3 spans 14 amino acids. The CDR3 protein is CASSEPARGNTIYF. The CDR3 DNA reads TGTGCCAGCAGTGAACCCGCGCGAGGAAACACCATATATTTT.

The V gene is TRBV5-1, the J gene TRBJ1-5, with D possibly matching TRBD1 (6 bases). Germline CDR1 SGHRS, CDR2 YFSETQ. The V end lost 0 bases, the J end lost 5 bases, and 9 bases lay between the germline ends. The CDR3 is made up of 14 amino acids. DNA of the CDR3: TGCGCCAGCAGCTTGGGGGGGCGGGATCAGCCCCAGCATTTT. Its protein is CASSLGGRDQPQHF.

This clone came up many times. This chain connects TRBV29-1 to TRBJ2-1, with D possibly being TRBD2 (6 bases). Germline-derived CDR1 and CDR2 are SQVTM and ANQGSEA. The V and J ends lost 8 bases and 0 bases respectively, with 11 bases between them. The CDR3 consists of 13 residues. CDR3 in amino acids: CSTREISYNEQFF. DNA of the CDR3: TGCAGCACACGGGAGATCTCCTACAATGAGCAGTTCTTC.

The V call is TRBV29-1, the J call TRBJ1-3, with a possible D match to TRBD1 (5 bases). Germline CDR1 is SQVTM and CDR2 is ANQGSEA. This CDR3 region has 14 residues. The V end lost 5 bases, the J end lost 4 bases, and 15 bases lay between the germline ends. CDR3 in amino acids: CSVRGGESGNTIYF. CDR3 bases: TGCAGCGTTCGCGGGGGGGAATCAGGAAACACCATATATTTT. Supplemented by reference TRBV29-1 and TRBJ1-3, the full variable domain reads SAVISQKPSRDICQRGTSLTIQCQVDSQVTMMFWYRQQPGQSLTLIATANQGSEATYESGFVIDKFPISRPNLTFSTLTVSNMSPEDSSIYLCSVRGGESGNTIYFGEGSWLTVV.

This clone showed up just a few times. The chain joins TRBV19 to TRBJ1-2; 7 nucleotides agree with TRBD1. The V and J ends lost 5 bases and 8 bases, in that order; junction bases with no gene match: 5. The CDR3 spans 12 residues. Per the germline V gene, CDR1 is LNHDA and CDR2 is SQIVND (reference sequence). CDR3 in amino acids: CASSSDRAGYTF. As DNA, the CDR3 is TGTGCCAGTAGTTCCGACAGGGCGGGCTACACCTTC.

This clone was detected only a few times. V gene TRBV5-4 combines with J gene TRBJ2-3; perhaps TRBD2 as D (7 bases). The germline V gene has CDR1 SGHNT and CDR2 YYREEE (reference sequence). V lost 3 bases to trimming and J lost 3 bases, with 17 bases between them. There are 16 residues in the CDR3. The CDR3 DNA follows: TGTGCCAGCAGCTACCCGAGGGGGGGGATTACAGATACGCAGTATTTT. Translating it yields CASSYPRGGITDTQYF.

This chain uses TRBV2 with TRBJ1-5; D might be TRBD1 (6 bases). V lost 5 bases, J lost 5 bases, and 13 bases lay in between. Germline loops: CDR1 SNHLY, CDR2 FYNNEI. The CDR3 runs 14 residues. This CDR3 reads CASSSDSRYQPQHF. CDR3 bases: TGTGCCAGCAGTTCGGACAGTCGATATCAGCCCCAGCATTTT.

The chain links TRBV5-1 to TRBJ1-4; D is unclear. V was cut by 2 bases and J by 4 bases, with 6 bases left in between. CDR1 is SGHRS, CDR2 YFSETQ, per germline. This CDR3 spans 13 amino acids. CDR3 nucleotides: TGCGCCAGCAGCTTCGGGGTTAATGAAAAACTGTTTTTT. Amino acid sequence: CASSFGVNEKLFF.

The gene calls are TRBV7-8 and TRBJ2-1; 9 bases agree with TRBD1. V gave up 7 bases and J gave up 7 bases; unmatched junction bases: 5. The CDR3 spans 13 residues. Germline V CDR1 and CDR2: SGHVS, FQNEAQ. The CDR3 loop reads CASNRDRVNEQFF. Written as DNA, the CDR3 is TGTGCCAGCAACCGGGACAGGGTGAATGAGCAGTTCTTC.

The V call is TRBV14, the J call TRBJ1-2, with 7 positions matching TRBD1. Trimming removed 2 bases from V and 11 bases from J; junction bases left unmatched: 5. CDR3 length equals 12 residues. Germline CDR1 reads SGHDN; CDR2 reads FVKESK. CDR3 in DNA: TGTGCCAGCAGCCAAACAGGGGCCCTTTACACCTTC. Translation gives CASSQTGALYTF. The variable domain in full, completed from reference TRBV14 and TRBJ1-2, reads EAGVTQFPSHSVIEKGQTVTLRCDPISGHDNLYWYRRVMGKEIKFLLHFVKESKQDESGMPNNRFLAERTGGTYSTLKVQPAELEDSGVYFCASSQTGALYTFGSGTRLTVV.

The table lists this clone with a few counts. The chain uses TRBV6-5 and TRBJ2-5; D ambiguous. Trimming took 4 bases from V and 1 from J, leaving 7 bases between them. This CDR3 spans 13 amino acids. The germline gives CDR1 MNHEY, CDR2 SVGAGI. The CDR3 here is CASSSPVQETQYF. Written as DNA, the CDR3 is TGTGCCAGCAGTTCGCCAGTCCAAGAGACCCAGTACTTC.

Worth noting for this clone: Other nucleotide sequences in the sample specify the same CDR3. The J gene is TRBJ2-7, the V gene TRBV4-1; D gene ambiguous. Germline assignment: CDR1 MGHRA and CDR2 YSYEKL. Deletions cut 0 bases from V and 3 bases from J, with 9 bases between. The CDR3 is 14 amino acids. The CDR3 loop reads CASSQDKGVYEQYF. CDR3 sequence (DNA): TGCGCCAGCAGCCAAGATAAAGGAGTCTACGAGCAGTACTTC.

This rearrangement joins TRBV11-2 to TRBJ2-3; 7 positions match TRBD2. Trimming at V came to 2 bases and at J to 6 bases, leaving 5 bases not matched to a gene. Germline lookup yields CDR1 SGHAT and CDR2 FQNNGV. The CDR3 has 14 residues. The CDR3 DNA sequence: TGTGCCAGCAGCTTAAGACTAGCCTACGATACGCAGTATTTT. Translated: CASSLRLAYDTQYF.

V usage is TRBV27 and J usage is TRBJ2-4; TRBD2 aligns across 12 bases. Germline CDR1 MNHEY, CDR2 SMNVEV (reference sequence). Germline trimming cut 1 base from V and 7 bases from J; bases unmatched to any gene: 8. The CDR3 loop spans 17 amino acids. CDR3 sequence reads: CASSLWLAGGPENIQYF. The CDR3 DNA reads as TGTGCCAGCAGTTTATGGCTAGCGGGAGGGCCCGAGAACATTCAGTACTTC.

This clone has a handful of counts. CDR3 DNA: TGTGCCAGCACTAGCCCCCGCTCGACCCAGTACTTC. It codes for CASTSPRSTQYF. The rearrangement joins TRBV2 to TRBJ2-5; TRBD2 might be the D (5 bases). The germline V gene has CDR1 SNHLY and CDR2 FYNNEI. This CDR3 contains 12 residues. V shed 7 bases and J shed 7 bases, with 13 bases lying between them.

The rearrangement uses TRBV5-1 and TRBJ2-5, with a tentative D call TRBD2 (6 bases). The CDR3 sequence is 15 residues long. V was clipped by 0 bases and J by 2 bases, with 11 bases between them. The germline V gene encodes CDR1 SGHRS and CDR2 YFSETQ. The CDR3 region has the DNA TGCGCCAGCAGCTTGGTTGCGGGGAAACAAGAGACCCAGTACTTC. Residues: CASSLVAGKQETQYF.

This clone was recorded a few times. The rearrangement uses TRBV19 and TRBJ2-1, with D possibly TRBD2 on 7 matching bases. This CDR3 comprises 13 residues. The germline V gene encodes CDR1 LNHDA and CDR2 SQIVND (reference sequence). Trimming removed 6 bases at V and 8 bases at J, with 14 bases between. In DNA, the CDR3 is TGTGCCAGTAGGGAAACAGGGAGGGATGAGCAGTTCTTC. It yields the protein CASRETGRDEQFF. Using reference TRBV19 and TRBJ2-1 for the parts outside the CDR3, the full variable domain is DGGITQSPKYLFRKEGQNVTLSCEQNLNHDAMYWYRQDPGQGLRLIYYSQIVNDFQKGDIAEGYSVSREKKESFPLTVTSAQKNPTAFYLCASRETGRDEQFFGPGTRLTVL.

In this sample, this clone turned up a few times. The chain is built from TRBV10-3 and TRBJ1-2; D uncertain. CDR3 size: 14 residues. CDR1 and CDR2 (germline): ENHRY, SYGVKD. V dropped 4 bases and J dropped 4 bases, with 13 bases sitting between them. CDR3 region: CAISGRADVYGYTF. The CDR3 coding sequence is TGTGCCATCAGTGGGAGGGCCGACGTCTATGGCTACACCTTC.